These 26 T cell receptor beta chains were sequenced from one sample in a study of blood T cell repertoires in COVID-19. Using immunoSEQ multiplex PCR, the repertoire was profiled, and TCRdb retains in-frame clones only, with some absent. Of more than 200,000 clones listed, roughly 90% are singletons. The source material was PBMCs or T cells enriched from blood (not recorded which). All receptors derive from a woman in her 30s who had recovered from COVID-19.

This clone was observed a handful of times. An end of the junction differs from the germline gene, which may be a read error. V usage is TRBV7-7 and J usage is TRBJ2-5; 10 bases are a match to TRBD2. CDR3 size: 15 residues. Germline V lookup: CDR1 SSHAT, CDR2 FNYEAQ (reference sequence). The CDR3 loop reads CASSRGVAGGETQYF. The CDR3 bases are TGTGCTAGCAGCCGGGGGGTAGCGGGAGGAGAGACCCAGTACTTC. The entire variable domain, with the rest obtained from reference TRBV7-7 and TRBJ2-5, is as follows: GAGVSQSPRYKVTKRGQDVTLRCDPISSHATLYWYQQALGQGPEFLTYFNYEAQPDKSGLPSDRFSAERPEGSISTLTIQRTEQRDSAMYRCASSRGVAGGETQYFGPGTRLLVL.

CDR3: CASSPDYGYTF. CDR3 DNA sequence: TGTGCCAGCAGCCCCGACTATGGCTACACCTTC. The chain joins TRBV7-2 to TRBJ1-2, with D hard to call. V was clipped by 5 bases and J by 3 bases, with 4 bases between them. This CDR3 is 11 amino acids long. Germline-derived CDR1 and CDR2 are SGHTA and FQGNSA.

The V call is TRBV5-1, the J call TRBJ2-5; a possible D gene is TRBD1 (6 bases). Germline CDR1 and CDR2: SGHRS and YFSETQ. The CDR3 is 14 amino acids. V lost 4 bases, J lost 4 bases, and 14 bases lay in between. The DNA of the CDR3 is TGCGCCAGCAGCCCCACAGGGCGCCGAGAGACCCAGTACTTC. Its protein is CASSPTGRRETQYF.

This chain connects TRBV7-2 to TRBJ1-6; unclear D gene. This CDR3 is 15 amino acids long. V was clipped by 4 bases and J by 7 bases, with 14 bases between them. The germline V gene has CDR1 SGHTA and CDR2 FQGNSA. The CDR3 DNA sequence: TGTGCCAGCAGCTCCCAGGCACCCAGGAATTCACCCCTCCACTTT. Protein product: CASSSQAPRNSPLHF.

The chain couples TRBV4-1 to TRBJ2-7; 8 nucleotides match TRBD2. CDR1 and CDR2 from the germline V gene are MGHRA and YSYEKL. The CDR3 loop spans 17 amino acids. J gave up 7 bases and V 0 bases, and 14 bases lay outside the gene matches. DNA of the CDR3: TGCGCCAGCAGCCAAGAACCCCCCCCAGCGGGAGTCAGAGAGCAGTACTTC. Translating gives CASSQEPPPAGVREQYF.

The rearrangement joins TRBV5-4 to TRBJ2-1; maybe TRBD2 (5 bases). This CDR3 comprises 13 residues. Germline-derived CDR1 and CDR2 are SGHNT and YYREEE (reference sequence). Trimming took off 4 bases at V and 4 bases at J, with 9 bases between the two ends. CDR3 nucleotide sequence: TGTGCCAGCAGCCCTAGGGAGTACAATGAGCAGTTCTTC. Translation gives CASSPREYNEQFF.

This chain connects TRBV27 to TRBJ1-5; TRBD1 matches at 10 bases. Germline CDR1 and CDR2: MNHEY and SMNVEV (reference sequence). Trimming took 5 bases from V and 0 from J; bases not matched to a gene: 10. The CDR3 is 18 residues long. CDR3 coding DNA: TGTGCCAGCAGTCCTCGGACAGGGGGACGCTTTAGCAATCAGCCCCAGCATTTT. Its translation is CASSPRTGGRFSNQPQHF.

The rearrangement joins TRBV3-1 (or the pseudogene TRBV3-2) to TRBJ1-1; 8 bases agree with TRBD1. The CDR3 extends over 15 amino acids. Germline CDR1 LGHDT, CDR2 YNNKEL (reference sequence). V lost 1 base and J lost 1; bases outside the gene matches: 2. The CDR3 is CASSQVGQGNTEAFF. CDR3 nucleotide sequence: TGTGCCAGCAGCCAAGTCGGACAGGGGAACACTGAAGCTTTCTTT.

The chain has TRBV7-2 and TRBJ1-4; D is uncertain. Per germline, CDR1 SGHTA and CDR2 FQGNSA. V was cut by 1 base and J by 3 bases, with 9 bases left in between. The length of the CDR3 is 15 residues. CDR3 nucleotide sequence: TGTGCCAGCAGCTTAGTGGCTGGTGCTAATGAAAAACTGTTTTTT. As protein: CASSLVAGANEKLFF. The full variable domain, with the rest looked up from reference TRBV7-2 and TRBJ1-4, is GAGVSQSPSNKVTEKGKDVELRCDPISGHTALYWYRQSLGQGLEFLIYFQGNSAPDKSGLPSDRFSAERTGGSVSTLTIQRTQQEDSAVYLCASSLVAGANEKLFFGSGTQLSVL.

This clone was seen only a few times. J is TRBJ2-1 and V is TRBV24-1; 13 bases fit TRBD2. CDR3 length: 15 residues. The trim removed 4 bases at V and 8 bases at J, leaving 4 bases unmatched. Germline CDR1 and CDR2: KGHDR and SFDVKD. Here the CDR3 reads CATSDGTSGNDEQFF. In DNA, the CDR3 is TGTGCCACCAGTGACGGGACTAGCGGGAACGATGAGCAGTTCTTC.

This sequence joins TRBV29-1 and TRBJ2-7; TRBD1 matches at 8 bases. Germline V CDR1 and CDR2: SQVTM, ANQGSEA. V lost 7 bases to trimming and J lost 1 base; unmatched junction nucleotides: 6. The CDR3 length is 13 residues. The CDR3 is CSAAGTGSYEQYF. CDR3 DNA sequence: TGCAGCGCCGCCGGGACAGGTTCCTACGAGCAGTACTTC.

This clone has only a few counts. The J gene is TRBJ1-1, the V gene TRBV7-9; D ambiguous. V was clipped by 1 base and J by 2 bases, with 11 bases between them. CDR1 and CDR2 (germline): SEHNR, FQNEAQ (reference sequence). The CDR3 is 15 amino acids. CDR3 coding DNA: TGTGCCAGCAGCTTAGATGAGGAGCTAAACACTGAAGCTTTCTTT. This codes for CASSLDEELNTEAFF.

The sample holds a few counts of this clone. The chain carries TRBV5-8 and TRBJ2-7; weak D call: TRBD1 (5 bases). Germline V lookup: CDR1 SGHTS, CDR2 YDEGEE. CDR3 length: 17 residues. Trimming shortened V by 3 bases and J by 2 bases, and 21 bases separated the two germline ends. CDR3 loop: CASSWTAGWTSAYEQYF. CDR3 nucleotide sequence: TGTGCCAGCAGCTGGACGGCAGGGTGGACCTCGGCCTACGAGCAGTACTTC.

The gene calls are TRBV28 and TRBJ1-2; 11 nucleotides agree with TRBD1. The V and J ends lost 11 bases and 7 bases, in that order; junction bases with no gene match: 3. The CDR3 has 11 amino acids. Looked up from germline, CDR1 is MDHEN and CDR2 is SYDVKM. CDR3 region: CASGQGVGYTF. The CDR3 DNA reads as TGTGCCTCGGGACAGGGGGTTGGCTACACCTTC.

The rearrangement uses TRBV28 and TRBJ1-2; 8 nucleotides match TRBD1. This CDR3 has 15 amino acids. Germline V lookup: CDR1 MDHEN, CDR2 SYDVKM. J lost 4 bases, V lost 5 bases, and 9 bases had no gene match. Here the CDR3 DNA reads TGTGCCAGCAGTGCTATGATACAGGGGGGCTATGGCTACACCTTC. Amino acid sequence: CASSAMIQGGYGYTF.

This sequence joins TRBV24-1 and TRBJ2-7; 8 positions agree with TRBD1. Germline CDR1 and CDR2: KGHDR and SFDVKD. V lost 4 bases to trimming and J lost 0 bases; unmatched junction nucleotides: 7. CDR3 size: 16 residues. The CDR3 DNA follows: TGTGCCACCAGTGACACTCCCGGGACAGGCTCCTACGAGCAGTACTTC. It yields the protein CATSDTPGTGSYEQYF.

The V gene is TRBV29-1, the J gene TRBJ1-2, with a possible D match to TRBD1 (5 bases). The CDR3 sequence is 11 residues long. With 6 bases removed from V and 6 bases from J, the gap between germline ends came to 11 bases. Germline CDR1 is SQVTM and CDR2 is ANQGSEA. Written as DNA, the CDR3 is TGCAGCGTCCAACTGGGGCATGGCTACACCTTC. It specifies CSVQLGHGYTF.

J is TRBJ2-3 and V is TRBV7-9, with D perhaps matching TRBD1 (6 bases). The CDR3 extends over 16 amino acids. Germline V gene lookup returns CDR1 SEHNR and CDR2 FQNEAQ (reference sequence). V was shortened by 4 bases and J by 0 bases, with 14 bases between the two germline ends. The DNA for the CDR3 is TGTGCCAGCAGCTGGGGAAGGACAGTCAGCACAGATACGCAGTATTTT. It yields the protein CASSWGRTVSTDTQYF.

The gene calls are TRBV10-3 and TRBJ2-3, with TRBD2 matching 9 bases. Unmatched junction bases numbered 13, after V lost 9 bases and J lost 6 bases. CDR3 length: 15 amino acids. CDR1 ENHRY and CDR2 SYGVKD come from the germline V gene. CDR3 residues: CAIGTSSPLRDTQYF. DNA for the CDR3: TGTGCCATTGGGACTAGCTCGCCATTACGGGATACGCAGTATTTT.

This chain joins TRBV4-1 and TRBJ1-5, with a tentative D call TRBD1 (5 bases). V shed 0 bases and J shed 4 bases, with 13 bases lying between them. The CDR3 loop spans 16 amino acids. Germline assignment: CDR1 MGHRA and CDR2 YSYEKL. CDR3: CASSQDMGSGNQPQHF. In DNA form, the CDR3 reads TGCGCCAGCAGCCAAGATATGGGTTCAGGGAATCAGCCCCAGCATTTT.

CDR3 nucleotides: TGCGCCAGCAGCCAAGATTATCAGGGTTGGGAGACCCAGTACTTC. It codes for CASSQDYQGWETQYF. This chain links TRBV4-3 with TRBJ2-5; the D gene is possibly TRBD1 (5 bases). The CDR3 extends over 15 amino acids. V shed 0 bases and J shed 5 bases, with 13 bases lying between them. Germline values: CDR1 LGHNA, CDR2 YSLEER.

This chain joins TRBV20-1 and TRBJ2-7; D not resolved. CDR1 DFQATT and CDR2 SNEGSKA come from the germline V gene (reference sequence). Trimming removed 5 bases at V and 10 bases at J, with 12 bases between. CDR3 size: 10 residues. The CDR3 sequence: CSADEVNQYF. Here the CDR3 DNA reads TGCAGTGCTGACGAGGTAAACCAGTACTTC.

A single count supports this clone. V and J are TRBV28 and TRBJ2-1, with a weak D call TRBD1 (5 bases). Germline V gives CDR1 MDHEN, CDR2 SYDVKM. The ends were cut back, 2 bases at V and 9 bases at J, with 8 bases in the middle. The CDR3 runs to 12 residues. The CDR3 bases are TGTGCCAGCAGTTTAGCAGGGTCTGAGCAGTTCTTC. Its translation is CASSLAGSEQFF. Filled out from reference TRBV28 and TRBJ2-1, the complete variable domain reads DVKVTQSSRYLVKRTGEKVFLECVQDMDHENMFWYRQDPGLGLRLIYFSYDVKMKEKGDIPEGYSVSREKKERFSLILESASTNQTSMYLCASSLAGSEQFFGPGTRLTVL.

The chain joins TRBV2 to TRBJ1-5, with 8 positions matching TRBD1. This CDR3 comprises 14 residues. J lost 7 bases, V lost 5 bases, and 7 bases had no gene match. Germline CDR1 reads SNHLY; CDR2 reads FYNNEI. The CDR3 coding sequence is TGTGCCAGCAGTTCGGACAGGGTAAACCAGCCCCAGCATTTT. Translation gives CASSSDRVNQPQHF.

V usage is TRBV24-1 and J usage is TRBJ2-7; 9 bases map to TRBD1. The germline CDR1 and CDR2 sequences are KGHDR and SFDVKD. The length of the CDR3 is 15 residues. Unmatched junction bases numbered 4, after V lost 2 bases and J lost 3 bases. CDR3 in DNA: TGTGCCACCAGTGATTCCGGGACAGGGATCTACGAGCAGTACTTC. It codes for CATSDSGTGIYEQYF.

The rearrangement links TRBV6-1 to TRBJ2-7, with 10 bases fitting TRBD2. Germline assignment: CDR1 MNHNS and CDR2 SASEGT. CDR3 length: 17 residues. J was trimmed by 5 bases and V by 2 bases; bases with no gene match: 12. In nucleotides, the CDR3 is TGTGCCAGCAGTGAATCCTCTATAGCGGGAGGTAGTCACGAGCAGTACTTC. Translating gives CASSESSIAGGSHEQYF.